These 23 T cell receptor beta chains came from one sample sequenced in a study of blood T cell repertoires in COVID-19. The table came from immunoSEQ multiplex PCR; TCRdb's copy has only in-frame clones and leaves some out. The data hold about 210,000 clones, with around 83% observed a single time. Sequencing used peripheral blood. Every receptor here comes from a woman aged 45-59 years with acute or convalescent COVID-19.

This clone was seen a few times. The V and J genes are TRBV28 and TRBJ2-3; 12 bases fit TRBD1. Germline CDR1 and CDR2: MDHEN and SYDVKM. V was pared by 2 bases and J by 5 bases, with 5 bases of the junction left unmatched. This CDR3 contains 16 residues. CDR3 region: CASSLVGQGAKDTQYF. DNA of the CDR3: TGTGCCAGCAGTTTAGTGGGACAGGGGGCCAAAGATACGCAGTATTTT.

The V call is TRBV7-2, the J call TRBJ1-2; possibly TRBD1 for D (6 bases). Germline V lookup: CDR1 SGHTA, CDR2 FQGNSA. V dropped 1 base and J dropped 6 bases, with 12 bases sitting between them. The CDR3 is made up of 14 amino acids. In DNA form, the CDR3 reads TGTGCCAGCAGCTTAGTTGGGACACGAAATGGCTACACCTTC. Protein: CASSLVGTRNGYTF. Complete variable domain (other parts from reference TRBV7-2 and TRBJ1-2): GAGVSQSPSNKVTEKGKDVELRCDPISGHTALYWYRQSLGQGLEFLIYFQGNSAPDKSGLPSDRFSAERTGGSVSTLTIQRTQQEDSAVYLCASSLVGTRNGYTFGSGTRLTVV.

The V gene is TRBV19, the J gene TRBJ2-7; 9 bases agree with TRBD2. Trimming cost V 2 bases and J 2 bases; bases outside gene matches: 1. The CDR3 covers 14 residues. CDR1 LNHDA and CDR2 SQIVND come from the germline V gene (reference sequence). The CDR3 sequence is CASSITSGPYEQYF. CDR3 bases: TGTGCCAGTAGTATAACTAGCGGGCCCTACGAGCAGTACTTC.

CDR3 sequence reads: CAALGRQARTTGELFF. CDR3 nucleotides: TGTGCCGCCCTCGGAAGACAGGCGAGGACAACCGGGGAGCTGTTTTTT. This chain connects TRBV28 to TRBJ2-2; possible D gene TRBD1, 6 bases. Germline assignment: CDR1 MDHEN and CDR2 SYDVKM. V was trimmed by 11 bases and J by 5 bases, leaving 24 bases between them. The CDR3 has 16 residues.

This sequence joins TRBV28 and TRBJ2-3; no firm D call. Looked up from germline, CDR1 is MDHEN and CDR2 is SYDVKM. This CDR3 is built from 12 residues. Trimming took 7 bases from V and 8 from J, leaving 13 bases between them. CDR3 DNA: TGTGCCAGCATAGACACCCCCGGTACGCAGTATTTT. Its translation is CASIDTPGTQYF.

V and J are TRBV28 and TRBJ2-1; D possibly corresponds to TRBD2 (5 bases). Trimming took off 7 bases at V and 4 bases at J, with 14 bases between the two ends. Germline V gene data show CDR1 as MDHEN and CDR2 as SYDVKM. The CDR3 loop spans 14 amino acids. CDR3 protein: CASTSSTAYNEQFF. CDR3 nucleotides: TGTGCCAGCACTAGCTCCACGGCTTACAATGAGCAGTTCTTC.

The chain joins TRBV28 to TRBJ1-3, with TRBD1 identical over 7 bases. Trimming removed 6 bases from V and 3 bases from J; junction bases left unmatched: 5. This CDR3 comprises 14 residues. Germline loops: CDR1 MDHEN, CDR2 SYDVKM. CDR3: CASSERQGGNTIYF. The CDR3 DNA sequence: TGTGCCAGCAGCGAACGACAGGGTGGAAACACCATATATTTT. The whole variable domain, filled in from reference TRBV28 and TRBJ1-3, reads DVKVTQSSRYLVKRTGEKVFLECVQDMDHENMFWYRQDPGLGLRLIYFSYDVKMKEKGDIPEGYSVSREKKERFSLILESASTNQTSMYLCASSERQGGNTIYFGEGSWLTVV.

The V and J genes are TRBV7-2 and TRBJ2-1, with D possibly being TRBD2 (5 bases). The ends were cut back, 5 bases at V and 10 bases at J, with 15 bases in the middle. The CDR3 has 13 amino acids. CDR1 and CDR2 (germline): SGHTA, FQGNSA. The CDR3 loop is CASSPPTWEEQFF. The CDR3 bases are TGTGCCAGCAGCCCGCCGACCTGGGAGGAGCAGTTCTTC.

The rearrangement joins TRBV6-5 to TRBJ2-3; possibly TRBD1 for D (5 bases). V dropped 0 bases and J dropped 1 base, with 8 bases sitting between them. Germline CDR1 and CDR2: MNHEY and SVGAGI. CDR3 length equals 15 residues. The CDR3 coding sequence is TGTGCCAGCAGTTACTCGATAGGGGGCACAGATACGCAGTATTTT. Protein sequence: CASSYSIGGTDTQYF.

The chain recombines TRBV5-5 with TRBJ2-1; 15 bases match TRBD2. Unmatched junction bases numbered 4, after V lost 4 bases and J lost 5 bases. The germline gives CDR1 SGHKS, CDR2 YYEKEE (reference sequence). This CDR3 is built from 16 residues. The CDR3 loop is CASSPGTSGRHNEQFF. CDR3 DNA: TGTGCCAGCAGCCCCGGGACTAGCGGGAGGCACAATGAGCAGTTCTTC.

This chain uses TRBV3-1 (or the pseudogene TRBV3-2) with TRBJ1-1; TRBD1 agrees at 9 bases. V lost 6 bases, J lost 10 bases, and 27 bases stayed unmatched. CDR1 is LGHDT and CDR2 is YNNKEL in the germline V gene (reference sequence). There are 19 residues in the CDR3. CDR3 bases: TGTGCCAGCAGTCGCCCTGCCGAAGACAGGGAAACAGGGGGCGCGGGAGCTTTCTTT. It translates to CASSRPAEDRETGGAGAFF.

The CDR3 nucleotides read TGTGCCAGCAGTGAGCGGGAGGGGGGTACCGGGGAGCTGTTTTTT. Translating it yields CASSEREGGTGELFF. J is TRBJ2-2 and V is TRBV6-6; TRBD2 matches 10 bases. CDR1 and CDR2 (germline): MNHNY, SVGAGI (reference sequence). CDR3 size: 15 residues. Germline trimming cut 5 bases from V and 5 bases from J; bases unmatched to any gene: 5.

The J gene is TRBJ2-1, the V gene TRBV5-1, with D unclear. Trimming pared 2 bases from V and 2 bases from J, leaving 8 bases between. This CDR3 contains 14 residues. The germline V gene encodes CDR1 SGHRS and CDR2 YFSETQ. CDR3 loop: CASSFGEPYNEQFF. The CDR3, as DNA: TGCGCCAGCAGCTTCGGAGAACCCTACAATGAGCAGTTCTTC.

The CDR3 region has the DNA TGTGCCAGCGCCCGGAGGGACCCAGGGTCAAGCAATCAGCCCCAGCATTTT. It translates to CASARRDPGSSNQPQHF. The chain carries TRBV28 and TRBJ1-5; the D gene is possibly TRBD1 (5 bases). This CDR3 comprises 17 residues. Germline V gene lookup returns CDR1 MDHEN and CDR2 SYDVKM. V gave up 8 bases and J gave up 1 base, with 21 bases separating them.

The J gene is TRBJ2-5, the V gene TRBV5-1; 9 nucleotides align to TRBD2. Germline trimming cut 0 bases from V and 3 bases from J; bases unmatched to any gene: 6. This CDR3 spans 16 amino acids. Per germline, CDR1 SGHRS and CDR2 YFSETQ. The CDR3 region has the DNA TGCGCCAGCAGCTTGGTGGGTAGCGGGAGAGAAGAGACCCAGTACTTC. It codes for CASSLVGSGREETQYF.

This clone was seen a handful of times. The gene calls are TRBV4-1 and TRBJ1-5; D unclear. The CDR3 is made up of 16 amino acids. CDR1 MGHRA and CDR2 YSYEKL come from the germline V gene. V was cut by 0 bases and J by 3 bases, with 12 bases left in between. CDR3 region: CASSQDGPGNNQPQHF. The CDR3 nucleotides read TGCGCCAGCAGCCAAGATGGACCGGGGAACAATCAGCCCCAGCATTTT.

The CDR3 region is CASSQVHGELFF. The CDR3 bases are TGTGCCAGCAGCCAAGTCCACGGGGAGCTGTTTTTT. This sequence joins TRBV3-1 (or the pseudogene TRBV3-2) and TRBJ2-2; D unclear. The CDR3 runs 12 residues. Germline-derived CDR1 and CDR2 are LGHDT and YNNKEL (reference sequence). V was clipped by 1 base and J by 7 bases, with 4 bases between them.

The gene calls are TRBV13 and TRBJ2-7, with 8 bases matching TRBD2. The CDR3 is 14 amino acids. V lost 4 bases, J lost 5 bases, and 7 bases stayed unmatched. Germline lookup yields CDR1 PRHDT and CDR2 FYEKMQ (reference sequence). The CDR3 coding sequence is TGTGCCAGCAGCTCTCGGGGGGGTGCCAACGAGCAGTACTTC. It translates to CASSSRGGANEQYF.

The chain is built from TRBV24-1 and TRBJ2-3, with TRBD2 matching 9 bases. The trim removed 3 bases at V and 3 bases at J, leaving 3 bases unmatched. This CDR3 has 15 amino acids. Germline V gene sequence: CDR1 KGHDR, CDR2 SFDVKD. The CDR3 region is CATSDIAGATDTQYF. The CDR3, as DNA: TGTGCCACCAGTGATATAGCGGGAGCAACAGATACGCAGTATTTT.

The chain links TRBV5-1 to TRBJ2-1; 7 positions match TRBD2. With 1 base clipped from V and 5 bases from J, the junction kept 6 bases outside the gene matches. This CDR3 comprises 15 residues. Germline loops: CDR1 SGHRS, CDR2 YFSETQ. CDR3 bases: TGCGCCAGCAGCTTGTGGGAGGGTTCGAACAATGAGCAGTTCTTC. Its protein is CASSLWEGSNNEQFF. Using reference TRBV5-1 and TRBJ2-1 for the parts outside the CDR3, the full variable domain is KAGVTQTPRYLIKTRGQQVTLSCSPISGHRSVSWYQQTPGQGLQFLFEYFSETQRNKGNFPGRFSGRQFSNSRSEMNVSTLELGDSALYLCASSLWEGSNNEQFFGPGTRLTVL.

The CDR3 sequence is CASSLVQGTSYEQYF. CDR3 in DNA: TGTGCCAGCAGCTTAGTACAGGGAACCTCCTACGAGCAGTACTTC. The chain combines TRBV7-2 with TRBJ2-7, with D perhaps matching TRBD1 (6 bases). Deletions cut 1 base from V and 0 bases from J, with 10 bases between. Per germline, CDR1 SGHTA and CDR2 FQGNSA. This CDR3 is built from 15 residues.

This clone was seen a handful of times. The chain links TRBV11-1 to TRBJ2-7, with 8 bases that match TRBD2. V was clipped by 3 bases and J by 2 bases; unmatched bases: 6. This CDR3 is 15 amino acids long. Germline V gene sequence: CDR1 SGHAT, CDR2 FQDESV (reference sequence). DNA for the CDR3: TGTGCCAGCAGCTTCGCAGCGGGAGTCCCCTACGAGCAGTACTTC. Its protein product is CASSFAAGVPYEQYF.

The V gene is TRBV27, the J gene TRBJ2-7; maybe TRBD1 (5 bases). V shed 5 bases and J shed 0 bases, with 14 bases lying between them. The CDR3 totals 15 residues. Germline values: CDR1 MNHEY, CDR2 SMNVEV (reference sequence). CDR3: CASSPRGPLSYEQYF. The CDR3 nucleotides are TGTGCCAGCAGTCCAAGGGGCCCGCTCTCCTACGAGCAGTACTTC.